What follows are 10 T cell receptor beta chains derived from one specimen sequenced in a study of blood T cells in healthy people across ages. Next came a second PCR, run for roughly 6 to 11 cycles, which used a sample-barcoded 5' primer along with a J-beta primer mix. TCRdb re-analysed the 5' RACE reads in MiXCR, keeping a single row per CDR3 protein. The table has about 1.1 million distinct CDR3 sequences, roughly two fifths seen once. The sequenced material came from blood. These receptors all come from a man between 18 and 35 years old in good health.

This clonotype was picked up a small number of times. This chain joins TRBV6-5 and TRBJ1-2; 9 bases align to TRBD1. This CDR3 contains 14 residues. The germline gives CDR1 MNHEY, CDR2 SVGAGI. J was trimmed by 6 bases and V by 7 bases; bases with no gene match: 9. Here the CDR3 reads CASTRTGVRDGYTF. CDR3 bases: TGTGCCAGCACCAGGACAGGGGTCCGGGATGGCTACACCTTC.

This chain uses TRBV7-9 with TRBJ2-5; weak D call: TRBD1 (6 bases). The end of the DNA is better explained by TRBJ2-1, so the J call may be wrong. The CDR3 is 15 residues long. Germline CDR1 reads SEHNR; CDR2 reads FQNEAQ (reference sequence). CDR3 coding DNA: TGTGCCAGCAGCCCACAGGGAAATTACCAAGAGACCCAGTTCTTC. Encoded protein: CASSPQGNYQETQFF.

V and J are TRBV12-3 or TRBV12-4 and TRBJ2-1; TRBD2 matches 7 bases. V gave up 1 base and J gave up 13 bases; unmatched junction bases: 1. This CDR3 has 11 amino acids. The CDR3 protein is CASSLGTSQFF. The CDR3 DNA reads TGTGCCAGCAGTTTAGGGACTAGTCAGTTCTTC.

The V gene is TRBV4-1, the J gene TRBJ1-2, with TRBD1 matching 10 bases. Germline CDR1 and CDR2: MGHRA and YSYEKL. V shed 4 bases, J shed 10 bases, and the junction held 6 bases outside the gene matches. The CDR3 has 13 residues. CDR3 sequence: CASSPGTGATYTF. The CDR3 DNA is TGCGCCAGCAGCCCCGGGACAGGGGCTACCTACACCTTC.

The rearrangement joins TRBV10-3 to TRBJ2-1; TRBD1 or TRBD2 may be the D gene (6 bases each). From germline, CDR1 is ENHRY and CDR2 SYGVKD. The V end was cut by 0 bases, the J end by 5 bases, with 11 bases between. The CDR3 spans 15 residues. In DNA, the CDR3 is TGTGCCATCAGTGAGTCAACGGGGGCCAACAATGAGCAGTTCTTC. It encodes CAISESTGANNEQFF.

The chain has TRBV13 and TRBJ1-4; D unclear. Germline V gene lookup returns CDR1 PRHDT and CDR2 FYEKMQ (reference sequence). The CDR3 has 14 residues. Trimming cost V 4 bases and J 4 bases, with 10 bases left between them. CDR3 sequence: CASSSTEINEKLFF. The CDR3 coding sequence is TGTGCCAGCAGCTCGACGGAAATTAATGAAAAACTGTTTTTT.

This clonotype was observed a single time. V gene TRBV5-1 combines with J gene TRBJ2-5; D is perhaps TRBD1 or TRBD2 (5 bases each). CDR1 is SGHRS, CDR2 YFSETQ, per germline. The CDR3 contains 14 residues. V was pared by 9 bases and J by 2 bases, with 17 bases between. CDR3 in amino acids: CATRPGGGQETQYF. Here the CDR3 DNA reads TGCGCCACCCGCCCCGGTGGGGGACAAGAGACCCAGTACTTC.

V and J are TRBV3-1 and TRBJ2-6; TRBD1 matches at 7 bases. Germline V CDR1 and CDR2: LGHDT, YNNKEL (reference sequence). This CDR3 spans 18 amino acids. Germline trimming cut 6 bases from V and 0 bases from J; bases unmatched to any gene: 11. CDR3 nucleotides: TGTGCCAGCAGTGCGCGGACAGGCCCTGCCTCTGGGGCCAACGTCCTGACTTTC. Protein sequence: CASSARTGPASGANVLTF.

The CDR3 loop is CASSFNRVVETQYF. The CDR3 DNA follows: TGTGCCAGCAGCTTCAACAGGGTAGTGGAGACCCAGTACTTC. The gene calls are TRBV7-2 and TRBJ2-5, with a weak D call TRBD1 (6 bases). The germline V and J ends were trimmed by 3 bases and 5 bases, with 13 bases remaining between them. Per the germline V gene, CDR1 is SGHTA and CDR2 is FQGNSA. CDR3 length: 14 residues.

This rearrangement joins TRBV5-6 to TRBJ1-2, with D unclear. This CDR3 region has 12 residues. Germline-derived CDR1 and CDR2 are SGHDT and YYEEEE. The V end was cut by 0 bases, the J end by 8 bases, with 8 bases between. The CDR3 DNA follows: TGTGCCAGCAGCTTGGGATCTATCGGCTACACCTTC. Protein sequence: CASSLGSIGYTF.